The 9 T cell receptor beta chains given below trace back to one sample, sequenced in a study of post-analysis software for immune sequencing data. No antigen has been identified for these receptors. Unique molecular identifiers were present in the TCR beta cDNA libraries. MiXCR was run by TCRdb on the PCR reads, yielding one entry per CDR3 protein. The sample records hundreds of thousands of distinct CDR3 sequences, roughly three fifths being singletons. Study-level findings and limits: Included in a set of roughly five TRBV segments more frequent in patients than controls were TRBV5-6, TRBV5-1 and TRBV20-1.

Sequencing used blood. The receptors derive from a girl aged 2 to 9 with multiple sclerosis.

This CDR3 is CASSLAESGGGETQYF. The CDR3 DNA sequence: TGTGCCAGCAGCTTAGCCGAGAGCGGGGGAGGAGAGACCCAGTACTTC. The chain couples TRBV7-2 to TRBJ2-5, with 8 bases fitting TRBD2. V gave up 0 bases and J gave up 4 bases; unmatched junction bases: 7. From germline, CDR1 is SGHTA and CDR2 FQGNSA. This CDR3 comprises 16 residues.

This clonotype has only a few counts. Its ends do not fully match the called genes, so a read error is possible. This rearrangement joins TRBV12-3 or TRBV12-4 to TRBJ2-1; the D is unclear. This CDR3 has 12 residues. The CDR3 coding sequence is TGCGCCAGCAGCCTCGGACACAATGAGCAGTTCTTC. Its protein product is CASSLGHNEQFF.

This rearrangement joins TRBV7-8 to TRBJ1-1; the match to TRBD1 covers 7 bases. The V segment lost 3 bases and the J segment 2 bases; nucleotides outside the gene matches: 9. The germline CDR1 and CDR2 sequences are SGHVS and FQNEAQ. This CDR3 comprises 16 residues. Here the CDR3 DNA reads TGTGCCAGCAGCTTCCTGGGGGAGGGGGCAAACACTGAAGCTTTCTTT. Translated, it gives CASSFLGEGANTEAFF.

The genes are TRBV12-3 or TRBV12-4 and TRBJ1-1; 8 bases line up with TRBD1. The CDR3 contains 13 residues. With V trimmed by 4 bases and J by 5 bases, 3 bases remained unmatched. Written as DNA, the CDR3 is TGTGCCAGCAGTTGGGGGGACAGGACTGAAGCTTTCTTT. It yields the protein CASSWGDRTEAFF.

The chain recombines TRBV20-1 with TRBJ2-5, with TRBD1 as a possible D gene (7 bases). Trimming left V 6 bases short and J 11 bases short, with 19 bases between. This CDR3 has 12 residues. The germline V gene encodes CDR1 DFQATT and CDR2 SNEGSKA (reference sequence). The CDR3 spells CSASNGGTVQYF. The CDR3 DNA reads TGCAGTGCCTCAAACGGAGGGACAGTTCAGTACTTC.

This clonotype came up a few times. V is TRBV5-6 and J is TRBJ2-1, with D hard to call. CDR3 length: 16 amino acids. Germline CDR1 and CDR2: SGHDT and YYEEEE. The V gene lost 2 bases and the J gene lost 4 bases, with 16 bases spanning the gap. DNA for the CDR3: TGTGCCAGCAGCTTCCGGGTACACAGAATTTACAATGAGCAGTTCTTC. This gives the protein CASSFRVHRIYNEQFF.

In nucleotides, the CDR3 is TGCGCCAGCAACCTAGGACAGGGCTACACAGATACGCAGTATTTT. The encoded protein is CASNLGQGYTDTQYF. The chain combines TRBV5-1 with TRBJ2-3; 8 bases match TRBD1. Germline V CDR1 and CDR2: SGHRS, YFSETQ. V lost 6 bases to trimming and J lost 2 bases; unmatched junction nucleotides: 8. There are 15 residues in the CDR3.

The V call is TRBV6-4, the J call TRBJ2-3, with D tentatively TRBD1 (5 bases). The V gene's germline CDR1 is MRHNA and CDR2 SNTAGT. V was shortened by 7 bases and J by 3 bases, with 11 bases between the two germline ends. The CDR3 has 13 amino acids. The CDR3 DNA follows: TGTGCCAGCATCTGGGGCTCTACAGATACGCAGTATTTT. Encoded protein: CASIWGSTDTQYF.

This clonotype appeared a few times. The rearrangement joins TRBV7-2 to TRBJ1-2, with TRBD1 identical over 8 bases. The CDR3 is 14 residues long. The J segment lost 2 bases and the V segment lost 5 bases, leaving 4 bases of the junction unmatched. CDR1 and CDR2 (germline): SGHTA, FQGNSA. The CDR3 DNA follows: TGTGCCAGCAGCCGCCGGACAGGGAACTATGGCTACACCTTC. Its translation is CASSRRTGNYGYTF.